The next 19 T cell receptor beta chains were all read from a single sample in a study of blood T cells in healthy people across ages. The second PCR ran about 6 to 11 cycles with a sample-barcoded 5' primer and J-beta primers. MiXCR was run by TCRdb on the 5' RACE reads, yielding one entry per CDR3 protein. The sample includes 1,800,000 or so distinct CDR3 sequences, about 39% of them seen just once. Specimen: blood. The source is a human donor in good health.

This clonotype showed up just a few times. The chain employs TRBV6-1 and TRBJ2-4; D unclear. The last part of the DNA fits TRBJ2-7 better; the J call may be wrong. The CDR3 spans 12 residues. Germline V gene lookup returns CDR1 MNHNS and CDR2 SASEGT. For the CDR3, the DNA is TGTGCCAGCAGTGTAGGTTCTGACGAGCAGTACTTC. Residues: CASSVGSDEQYF.

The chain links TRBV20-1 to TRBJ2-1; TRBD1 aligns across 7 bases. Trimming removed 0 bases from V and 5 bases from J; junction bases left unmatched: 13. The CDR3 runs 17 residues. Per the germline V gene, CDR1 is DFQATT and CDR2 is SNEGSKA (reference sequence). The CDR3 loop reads CSAREGSGGQLHNEQFF. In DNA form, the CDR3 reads TGCAGTGCTAGAGAAGGGTCAGGGGGACAGCTACACAATGAGCAGTTCTTC.

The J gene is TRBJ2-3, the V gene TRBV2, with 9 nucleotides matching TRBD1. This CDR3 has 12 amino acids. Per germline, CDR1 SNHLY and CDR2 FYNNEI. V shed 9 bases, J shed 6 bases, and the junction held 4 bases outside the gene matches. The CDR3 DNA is TGTGCCAGAGACAGGGGGTCGGATACGCAGTATTTT. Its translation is CARDRGSDTQYF.

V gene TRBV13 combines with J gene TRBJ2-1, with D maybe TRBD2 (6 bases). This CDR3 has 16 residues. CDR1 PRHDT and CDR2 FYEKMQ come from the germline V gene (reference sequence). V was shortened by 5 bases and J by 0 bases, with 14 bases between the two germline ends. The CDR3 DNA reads TGTGCCAGCAGCCCGCCGGGGGAAAGCTCCTACAATGAGCAGTTCTTC. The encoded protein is CASSPPGESSYNEQFF.

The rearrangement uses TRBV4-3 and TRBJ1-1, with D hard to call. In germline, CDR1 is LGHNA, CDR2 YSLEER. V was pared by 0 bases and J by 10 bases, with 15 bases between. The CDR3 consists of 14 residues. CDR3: CASSQDLGGHLAFF. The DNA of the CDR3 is TGCGCCAGCAGCCAAGACTTGGGAGGCCATCTAGCTTTCTTT.

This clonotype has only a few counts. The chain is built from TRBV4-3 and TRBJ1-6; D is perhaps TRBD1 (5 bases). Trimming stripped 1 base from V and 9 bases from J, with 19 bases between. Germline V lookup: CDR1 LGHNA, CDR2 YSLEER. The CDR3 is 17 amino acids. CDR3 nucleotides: TGCGCCAGCAGCCAAGTTGGCGGGACCGCGCAGAGTTCACCCCTCCACTTT. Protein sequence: CASSQVGGTAQSSPLHF.

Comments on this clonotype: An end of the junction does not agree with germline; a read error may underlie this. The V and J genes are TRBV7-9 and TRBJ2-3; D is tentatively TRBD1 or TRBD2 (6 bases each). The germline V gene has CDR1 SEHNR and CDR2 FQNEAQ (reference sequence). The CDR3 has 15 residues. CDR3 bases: TGTGCCAGCAGCCCGGGGGCTAGTTACACAGATACGCGGTATTTT. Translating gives CASSPGASYTDTRYF.

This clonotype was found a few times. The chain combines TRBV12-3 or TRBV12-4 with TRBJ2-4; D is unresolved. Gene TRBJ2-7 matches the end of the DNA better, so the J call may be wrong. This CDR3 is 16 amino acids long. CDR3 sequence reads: CASSSPQSSTNLEQYF. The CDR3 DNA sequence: TGTGCCAGCAGTTCCCCACAGAGCTCAACAAACCTCGAGCAGTACTTC.

This CDR3 is CAWSVRTGGYNEQFF. CDR3 bases: TGTGCCTGGAGTGTTCGGACAGGGGGCTACAATGAGCAGTTCTTC. V gene TRBV30 combines with J gene TRBJ2-1; 10 bases align to TRBD1. CDR1 and CDR2 (germline): GTSNPN, SVGIG (reference sequence). The ends lost 0 bases at V and 3 bases at J; junction bases unmatched: 2. The CDR3 is made up of 15 amino acids. Together with reference TRBV30 and TRBJ2-1, the CDR3 gives the full variable domain: SQTIHQWPATLVQPVGSPLSLECTVEGTSNPNLYWYRQAAGRGLQLLFYSVGIGQISSEVPQNLSASRPQDRQFILSSKKLLLSDSGFYLCAWSVRTGGYNEQFFGPGTRLTVL.

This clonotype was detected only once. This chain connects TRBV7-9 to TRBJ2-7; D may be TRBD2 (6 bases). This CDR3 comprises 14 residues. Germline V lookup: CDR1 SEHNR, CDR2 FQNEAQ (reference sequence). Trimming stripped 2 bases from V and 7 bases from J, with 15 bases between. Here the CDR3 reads CASSLNAGTGEQYF. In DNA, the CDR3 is TGTGCCAGCAGCTTAAATGCGGGAACGGGGGAGCAGTACTTC.

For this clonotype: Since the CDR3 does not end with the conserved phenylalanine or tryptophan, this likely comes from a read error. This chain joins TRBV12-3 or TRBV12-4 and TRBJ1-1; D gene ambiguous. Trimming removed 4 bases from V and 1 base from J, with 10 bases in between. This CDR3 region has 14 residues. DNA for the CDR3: TGTGCCAGCAGTTCCCTCGGTTCGAACACTGAAGCTTTCTGT. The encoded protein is CASSSLGSNTEAFC.

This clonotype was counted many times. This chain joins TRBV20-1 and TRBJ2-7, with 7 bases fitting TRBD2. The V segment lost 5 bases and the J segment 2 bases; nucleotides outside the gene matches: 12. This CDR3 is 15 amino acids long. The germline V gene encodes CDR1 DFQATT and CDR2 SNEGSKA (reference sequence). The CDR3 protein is CSASRRDYVTYEQYF. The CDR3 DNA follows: TGCAGTGCTTCCCGCCGGGACTACGTCACCTACGAGCAGTACTTC.

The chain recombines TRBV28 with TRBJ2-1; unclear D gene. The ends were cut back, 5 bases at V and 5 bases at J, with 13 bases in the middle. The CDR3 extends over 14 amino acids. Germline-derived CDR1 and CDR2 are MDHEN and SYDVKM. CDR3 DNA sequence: TGTGCCAGCAGTCCTGGGTGGGGTAACAATGAGCAGTTCTTC. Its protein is CASSPGWGNNEQFF.

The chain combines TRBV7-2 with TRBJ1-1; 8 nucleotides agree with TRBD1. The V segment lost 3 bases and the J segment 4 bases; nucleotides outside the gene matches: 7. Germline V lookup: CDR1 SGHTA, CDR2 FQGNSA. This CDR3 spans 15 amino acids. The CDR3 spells CASSLNPGGGTEAFF. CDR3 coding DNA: TGTGCCAGCAGCTTGAACCCAGGGGGCGGCACTGAAGCTTTCTTT.

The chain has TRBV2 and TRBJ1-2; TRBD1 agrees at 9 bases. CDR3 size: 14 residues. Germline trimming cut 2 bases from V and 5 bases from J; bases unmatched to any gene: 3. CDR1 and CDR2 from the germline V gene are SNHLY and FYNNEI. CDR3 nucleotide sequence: TGTGCCAGCAGTGAAAGGACAGGGGCATATGGCTACACCTTC. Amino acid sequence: CASSERTGAYGYTF.

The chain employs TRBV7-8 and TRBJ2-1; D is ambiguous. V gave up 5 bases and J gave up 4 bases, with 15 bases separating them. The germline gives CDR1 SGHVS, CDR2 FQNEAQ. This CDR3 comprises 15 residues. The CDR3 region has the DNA TGTGCCAGCAGCGGTACTGTCGGTAGGTACAATGAGCAGTTCTTC. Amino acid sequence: CASSGTVGRYNEQFF. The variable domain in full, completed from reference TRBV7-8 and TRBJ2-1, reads GAGVSQSPRYKVAKRGQDVALRCDPISGHVSLFWYQQALGQGPEFLTYFQNEAQLDKSGLPSDRFFAERPEGSVSTLKIQRTQQEDSAVYLCASSGTVGRYNEQFFGPGTRLTVL.

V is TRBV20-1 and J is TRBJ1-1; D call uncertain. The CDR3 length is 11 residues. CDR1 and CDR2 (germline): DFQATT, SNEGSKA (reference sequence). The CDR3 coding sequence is TGCAGGGTTAGAAGGGACACTGAAGCTTTCTTT. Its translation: CRVRRDTEAFF.

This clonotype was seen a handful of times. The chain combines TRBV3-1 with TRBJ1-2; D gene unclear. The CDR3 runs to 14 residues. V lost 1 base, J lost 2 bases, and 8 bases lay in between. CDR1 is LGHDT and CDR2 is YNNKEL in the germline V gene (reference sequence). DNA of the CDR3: TGTGCCAGCAGCCAAGTAAACACGAACTATGGCTACACCTTC. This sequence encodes CASSQVNTNYGYTF.

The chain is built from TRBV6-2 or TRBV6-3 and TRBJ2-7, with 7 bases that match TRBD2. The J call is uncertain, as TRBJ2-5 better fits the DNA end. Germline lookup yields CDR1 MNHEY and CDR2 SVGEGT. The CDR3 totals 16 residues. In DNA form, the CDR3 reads TGTGCCAGCAGTTCCTGGACGGGGGGACTTACCCCGACCCAGTACTTC. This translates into CASSSWTGGLTPTQYF.